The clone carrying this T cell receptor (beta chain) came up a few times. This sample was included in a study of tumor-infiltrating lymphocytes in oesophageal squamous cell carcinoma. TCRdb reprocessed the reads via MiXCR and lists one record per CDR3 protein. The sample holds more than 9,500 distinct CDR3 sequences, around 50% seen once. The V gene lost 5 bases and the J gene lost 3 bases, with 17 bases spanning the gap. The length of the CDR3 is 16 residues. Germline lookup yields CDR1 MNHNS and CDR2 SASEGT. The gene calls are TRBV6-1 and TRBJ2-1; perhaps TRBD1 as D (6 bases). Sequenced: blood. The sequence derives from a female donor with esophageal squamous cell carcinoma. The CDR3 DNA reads TGTGCCAGCAGTTATACAGGGCGTGGATACTACAATGAGCAGTTCTTC. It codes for CASSYTGRGYYNEQFF.